Listed below are T cell receptor beta chains from one sample, sequenced in a study of T-cell reconstitution after alpha-beta-depleted transplantation in children. TCRdb called the PCR reads again in MiXCR, with one record for every CDR3 protein. Here the sample spans some 830,000 distinct CDR3 sequences, approximately 15% being singletons. Material: PBMCs, mostly from graft donor cells, obtained 360 days after TCRalphabeta/CD19-depleted stem cell transplant. The receptors were gathered from a male patient younger than 18 who had a stem cell transplant for acute lymphoblastic leukemia, so the T cells may come from the graft donor. The CDR3 runs from the conserved cysteine through the conserved F or W. The D gene is left open where the match is weak. Part of the rows lack a size; the others show once, few, many or a class for expanded clones.

d_gene: NA
j_gene: TRBJ2-7
v_gene: TRBV29-1
len: 14
abundance: NA
CDR3aa: CSVITGREAYEQYF
CDR3nt: TGCAGCGTCATCACGGGCAGGGAGGCCTACGAGCAGTACTTC

d_gene: NA
j_gene: TRBJ2-1
v_gene: TRBV20-1
len: 12
abundance: few
CDR3aa: CSEAGGHNEQFF
CDR3nt: TGCAGTGAGGCTGGCGGCCACAATGAGCAGTTCTTC

d_gene: TRBD2
j_gene: TRBJ2-7
v_gene: TRBV2
len: 16
abundance: NA
CDR3aa: CASSESSGSLRYEQYF
CDR3nt: TGTGCCAGCAGTGAGTCTAGCGGGAGTCTCCGCTACGAGCAGTACTTC

d_gene: NA
j_gene: TRBJ1-1
v_gene: TRBV7-9
len: 12
abundance: NA
CDR3aa: CASSLSTGGAFF
CDR3nt: TGTGCCAGCAGCCTATCTACTGGGGGAGCTTTCTTT

d_gene: TRBD2
j_gene: TRBJ2-7
v_gene: TRBV5-1
len: 13
abundance: few
CDR3aa: CASSLDGGIEQYF
CDR3nt: TGCGCCAGCAGCTTGGACGGGGGGATCGAGCAGTACTTC

d_gene: TRBD1
j_gene: TRBJ1-2
v_gene: TRBV28
len: 15
abundance: NA
CDR3aa: CASSHAVQGAQGYTF
CDR3nt: TGTGCCAGCAGCCATGCCGTACAGGGGGCGCAAGGCTACACCTTC

d_gene: TRBD1
j_gene: TRBJ2-3
v_gene: TRBV7-3
len: 17
abundance: NA
CDR3aa: CASSSKPGQGITDTQYF
CDR3nt: TGTGCCAGCAGCTCCAAGCCGGGACAGGGGATCACAGATACGCAGTATTTT

d_gene: TRBD2
j_gene: TRBJ2-7
v_gene: TRBV15
len: 16
abundance: few
CDR3aa: CATSSTLAGVSGEQYF
CDR3nt: TGTGCCACCAGCAGCACTTTAGCGGGAGTCTCGGGAGAGCAGTACTTC

d_gene: NA
j_gene: TRBJ2-2
v_gene: TRBV10-2
len: 14
abundance: NA
CDR3aa: CASKDGVDQRELFF
CDR3nt: TGCGCCAGCAAAGATGGGGTGGACCAGCGGGAGCTGTTTTTT

d_gene: TRBD2
j_gene: TRBJ2-1
v_gene: TRBV7-2
len: 13
abundance: NA
CDR3aa: CASSRTSFHEQFF
CDR3nt: TGTGCCAGCAGCCGGACTAGCTTCCATGAGCAGTTCTTC

d_gene: NA
j_gene: TRBJ2-7
v_gene: TRBV12-3/TRBV12-4
len: 15
abundance: NA
CDR3aa: CASSLTSGTPYEQYF
CDR3nt: TGTGCCAGCAGTTTAACCTCGGGGACACCCTACGAGCAGTACTTC

d_gene: NA
j_gene: TRBJ2-5
v_gene: TRBV6-1
len: 15
abundance: few
CDR3aa: CASRPGLYTSEAQYF
CDR3nt: TGTGCCAGCAGGCCCGGGCTCTACACTTCTGAGGCCCAGTACTTC

d_gene: NA
j_gene: TRBJ2-1
v_gene: TRBV20-1
len: 16
abundance: few
CDR3aa: CSARDSAGPGANEQFF
CDR3nt: TGCAGTGCTAGAGACTCAGCGGGGCCGGGGGCCAATGAGCAGTTCTTC

d_gene: NA
j_gene: TRBJ2-7
v_gene: TRBV20-1
len: 15
abundance: NA
CDR3aa: CSASGEGRGSYEQYF
CDR3nt: TGCAGTGCTAGCGGGGAAGGGCGGGGATCCTACGAGCAGTACTTC

d_gene: TRBD1
j_gene: TRBJ2-1
v_gene: TRBV6-5
len: 16
abundance: few
CDR3aa: CASSYVPGQGGNEQFF
CDR3nt: TGTGCCAGCAGTTATGTCCCGGGACAGGGGGGCAATGAGCAGTTCTTC

d_gene: NA
j_gene: TRBJ2-1
v_gene: TRBV5-1
len: 15
abundance: many
CDR3aa: CASSRPTNSYNEQFF
CDR3nt: TGCGCCAGCAGCCGCCCAACCAACTCCTACAATGAGCAGTTCTTC

d_gene: TRBD2
j_gene: TRBJ2-1
v_gene: TRBV7-2
len: 16
abundance: many
CDR3aa: CASSLASSSGRYEQFF
CDR3nt: TGTGCCAGCAGCTTAGCAAGTTCTAGCGGGAGGTATGAGCAGTTCTTC

d_gene: NA
j_gene: TRBJ2-7
v_gene: TRBV7-3
len: 13
abundance: few
CDR3aa: CASSQRGGYEQYF
CDR3nt: TGTGCCAGCAGCCAGAGGGGGGGATACGAGCAGTACTTC